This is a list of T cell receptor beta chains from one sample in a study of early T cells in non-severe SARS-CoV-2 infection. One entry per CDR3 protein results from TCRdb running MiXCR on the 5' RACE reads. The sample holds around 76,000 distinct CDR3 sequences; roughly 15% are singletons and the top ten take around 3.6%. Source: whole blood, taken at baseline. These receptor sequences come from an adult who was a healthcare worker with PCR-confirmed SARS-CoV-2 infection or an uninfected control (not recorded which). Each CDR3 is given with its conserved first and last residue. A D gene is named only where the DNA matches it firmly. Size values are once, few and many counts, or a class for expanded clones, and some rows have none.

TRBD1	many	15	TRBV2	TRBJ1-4	TGTGCCAGCAGTGTGGACAGGGGAGCTAATGAAAAACTGTTTTTT	CASSVDRGANEKLFF
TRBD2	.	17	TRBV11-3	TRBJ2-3	TGTGCCAGCAGCCCGGGAGGAGCGGGAGGGCCCACAGATACGCAGTATTTT	CASSPGGAGGPTDTQYF
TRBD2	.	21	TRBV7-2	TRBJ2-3	TGTGCCAGCAGCCATACCACCCATTGGACTAGCGGGAGCCAGGGGGCAGATACGCAGTATTTT	CASSHTTHWTSGSQGADTQYF
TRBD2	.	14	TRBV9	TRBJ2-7	TGTGCCAGCAGCGTGACTAGCGGGATTCACGAGCAGTACTTC	CASSVTSGIHEQYF
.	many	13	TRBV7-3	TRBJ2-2	TGTGCCAGCAGCCCCTTGGGGACCGGGGAGCTGTTTTTT	CASSPLGTGELFF
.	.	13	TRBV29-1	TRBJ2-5	TGCAGCGTTGATGCAGCGACCAAAGAGACCCAGTACTTC	CSVDAATKETQYF
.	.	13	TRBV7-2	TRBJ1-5	TGTGCCAGCAGCCCCCAGGGGAATCAGCCCAAGCATTTT	CASSPQGNQPKHF
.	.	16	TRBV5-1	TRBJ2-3	TGCGCCAGCAGCTCTAGTTCCCAGCGCCTCACAGATACGCAGTATTTT	CASSSSSQRLTDTQYF
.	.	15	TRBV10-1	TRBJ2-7	TGCGCCAGCAGCCCGGGACCCCTGAGGATCTACGAGCAGTACTTC	CASSPGPLRIYEQYF
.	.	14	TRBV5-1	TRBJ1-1	TGCGCCAGCAGCTTGGTACCGGGGGACACTGAAGCTTTCTTT	CASSLVPGDTEAFF
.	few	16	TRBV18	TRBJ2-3	TGTGCCAGCTCACCCTGGTTAAGCGACACCACAGATACGCAGTATTTT	CASSPWLSDTTDTQYF
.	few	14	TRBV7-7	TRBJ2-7	TGTGCCAGCAGCTTGTACTATCGGCCCTACGAGCAGTACTTC	CASSLYYRPYEQYF
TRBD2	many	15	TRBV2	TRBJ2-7	TGTGCCAGCAGTGAATTTCGACTAGCGGGAGTCGAGCAGTACTTC	CASSEFRLAGVEQYF
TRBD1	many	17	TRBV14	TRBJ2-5	TGTGCCAGCAGCCTTCTTCGGACAGGTCTCACCTTAGAGACCCAGTACTTC	CASSLLRTGLTLETQYF
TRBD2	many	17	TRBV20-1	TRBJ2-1	TGCAGTTCCATAGCGGGAGGCCCCACCTCCTCCTACAATGAGCAGTTCTTC	CSSIAGGPTSSYNEQFF
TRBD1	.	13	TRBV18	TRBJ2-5	TGTGCCAGCTCACCGACAGGGAAAGAGACCCAGTACTTC	CASSPTGKETQYF
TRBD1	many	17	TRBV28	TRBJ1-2	TGTGCCAGCCGGGTTTGGGGGCAGGGGGCATACAACTATGGCTACACCTTC	CASRVWGQGAYNYGYTF
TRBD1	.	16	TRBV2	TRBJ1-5	TGTGCCAGCAGTGAATGGGGACAGGGGGCTAATCAGCCCCAGCATTTT	CASSEWGQGANQPQHF
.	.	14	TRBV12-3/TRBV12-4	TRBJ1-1	TGTGCCAGCAGTTATTGGGGCAAGAGCACTGAAGCTTTCTTT	CASSYWGKSTEAFF
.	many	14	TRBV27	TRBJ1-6	TGTGCCAGCAGAATTGCCCCTTTTGTTTCACCCCTCCACTTT	CASRIAPFVSPLHF
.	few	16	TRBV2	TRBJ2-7	TGTGCCAGCAGTGAACGGTGGGGGACGGGTAAGGACGAGCAGTACTTC	CASSERWGTGKDEQYF
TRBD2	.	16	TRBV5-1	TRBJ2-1	TGCGCCAGCAGCTTGCATAAGCGGGAGAGCTACAATGAGCAGTTCTTC	CASSLHKRESYNEQFF
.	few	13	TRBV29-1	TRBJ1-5	TGCAGCGTTGGCGCAGGGACGAGTCAGCCCCAGCATTTT	CSVGAGTSQPQHF
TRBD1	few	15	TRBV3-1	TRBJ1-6	TGTGCCAGCAGCTATAGGACAGGTCGAAATTCACCCCTCCACTTT	CASSYRTGRNSPLHF
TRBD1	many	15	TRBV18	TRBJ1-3	TGTGCCAGCTCACCGAACAGGGGGTCTGGAAACACCATATATTTT	CASSPNRGSGNTIYF
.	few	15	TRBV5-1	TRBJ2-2	TGCGCCAGCACCCTGATACCTCAAGATGGCGGGGAGCTGTTTTTT	CASTLIPQDGGELFF
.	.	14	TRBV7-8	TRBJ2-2	TGTGCCAGCAGCTTAGGACAGTTAGCCGGGGAGCTGTTTTTT	CASSLGQLAGELFF
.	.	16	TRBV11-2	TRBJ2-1	TGTGCCAGCAGGTTACTTGCGGCTGGGGCTCAGAGTGAGCAGCTCTTC	CASRLLAAGAQSEQLF
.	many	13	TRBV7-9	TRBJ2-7	TGTGCCAGCAGCTTGGGTCTCGGGAACGAGCAGTACTTC	CASSLGLGNEQYF